This T cell receptor (beta chain) was profiled in a study of T cell responses to AZD1222 COVID-19 vaccine. Assay: immunoSEQ multiplex PCR; the TCRdb copy retains only in-frame clones and omits some. The sample contains 130,000 or so clones, about 86% of which appear only once. J gave up 0 bases and V 5 bases, and 5 bases lay outside the gene matches. This CDR3 has 15 amino acids. CDR1 is LNHDA and CDR2 is SQIVND in the germline V gene (reference sequence). This TCR was sampled from an adult in good health. The sample in question was peripheral blood, obtained on day 0 of AZD1222 vaccination. The chain combines TRBV19 with TRBJ2-7; 9 nucleotides match TRBD1. The CDR3 reads CASSDRDRVSYEQYF. The CDR3 bases are TGTGCCAGTAGTGACCGGGACAGGGTCTCCTACGAGCAGTACTTC.